The rows below give T cell receptor beta chains drawn from one sample of a study of T cells expressing NK-cell markers. TCRdb derives one entry per CDR3 protein from the 5' RACE reads, leaving out DNA. The listing records about 160,000 distinct CDR3 sequences. Sequencing was performed on blood T cells: a sorted CD56 or NKG2C T cell subset, CD4+ or CD8+ T cells, or bulk PBMC T cells (not recorded which). The receptors here all came from a woman between 18 and 69 years old in good health. Both conserved end residues are part of each CDR3. The order of the fields is V gene, J gene, CDR3 protein.

>TRBV5-1|TRBJ2-5
CASSLGRLAGETQYF
>TRBV20-1|TRBJ2-1
CSARVLPSGGYNEQFF
>TRBV5-1|TRBJ2-1
CASRARLYNEQFF
>TRBV19|TRBJ1-5
CASSTAPGGNQPQHF
>TRBV4-2|TRBJ2-2
CASSQGGQVETGELFF
>TRBV20-1|TRBJ2-2
CSAGEGQGDGGELFF
>TRBV6-1|TRBJ1-3
CASSDKLGGLGNTIYF
>TRBV5-1|TRBJ2-7
CASRRAEGAYEQYF
>TRBV2|TRBJ1-3
CASSLSGNTIYF
>TRBV3-1|TRBJ2-7
CASSPWTSGSSYEQYF
>TRBV9|TRBJ2-1
CASSQTTLAKNEQFF
>TRBV7-3|TRBJ2-1
CASSLGQYNEQFF
>TRBV6-1|TRBJ2-7
CASKFGQGKNEQYF
>TRBV25-1|TRBJ2-7
CASSARLDSYEQYF
>TRBV6-1|TRBJ2-7
CASRRLADRSYEQYF
>TRBV15|TRBJ2-3
CATSRDPGPNTDTQYF
>TRBV5-1|TRBJ2-3
CASSPTGVADTQYF
>TRBV5-1|TRBJ2-5
CASSPQLAGGPETQYF
>TRBV20-1|TRBJ2-7
CSANRGSYEQYF
>TRBV7-8|TRBJ1-2
CASSLVGTVSNYGYTF
>TRBV5-5|TRBJ1-2
CASSLRVGQNYGYTF
>TRBV20-1|TRBJ2-3
CSARDPLVDTQYF
>TRBV20-1|TRBJ2-3
CSARTSGGARDTQYF
>TRBV6-5|TRBJ2-6
CASSYYRDRGVRANVLTF
>TRBV29-1|TRBJ1-1
CSVEAGWGMNTEAFF
>TRBV3-1|TRBJ1-2
CASSPAFATFNYGYTF
>TRBV7-9|TRBJ2-7
CASSLGVVGPSLSEQYF
>TRBV7-3|TRBJ2-7
CASSLADSADYEQYF